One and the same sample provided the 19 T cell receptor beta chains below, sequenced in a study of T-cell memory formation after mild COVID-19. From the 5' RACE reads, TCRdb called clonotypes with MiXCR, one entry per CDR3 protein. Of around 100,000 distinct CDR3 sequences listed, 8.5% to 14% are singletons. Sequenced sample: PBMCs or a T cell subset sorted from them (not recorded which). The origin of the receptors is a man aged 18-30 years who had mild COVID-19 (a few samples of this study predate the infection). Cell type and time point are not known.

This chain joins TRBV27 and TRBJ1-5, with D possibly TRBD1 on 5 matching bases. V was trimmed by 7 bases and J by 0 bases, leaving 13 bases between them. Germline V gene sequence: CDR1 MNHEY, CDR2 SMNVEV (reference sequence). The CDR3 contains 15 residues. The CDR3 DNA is TGTGCCAGCACCACGACAGCGGGTAGCAATCAGCCCCAGCATTTT. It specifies CASTTTAGSNQPQHF.

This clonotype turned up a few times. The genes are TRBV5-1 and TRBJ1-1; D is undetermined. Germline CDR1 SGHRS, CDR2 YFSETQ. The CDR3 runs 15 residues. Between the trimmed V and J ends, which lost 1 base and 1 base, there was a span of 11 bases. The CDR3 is CASSLSPAGNTEAFF. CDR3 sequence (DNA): TGCGCCAGCAGCTTGTCCCCCGCTGGGAACACTGAAGCTTTCTTT.

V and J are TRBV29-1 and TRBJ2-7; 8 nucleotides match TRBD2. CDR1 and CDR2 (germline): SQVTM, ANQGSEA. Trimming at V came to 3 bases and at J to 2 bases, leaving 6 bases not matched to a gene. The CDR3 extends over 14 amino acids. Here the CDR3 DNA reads TGCAGCGTTGACGGGAGCGGGGGAACCTACGAGCAGTACTTC. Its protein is CSVDGSGGTYEQYF.

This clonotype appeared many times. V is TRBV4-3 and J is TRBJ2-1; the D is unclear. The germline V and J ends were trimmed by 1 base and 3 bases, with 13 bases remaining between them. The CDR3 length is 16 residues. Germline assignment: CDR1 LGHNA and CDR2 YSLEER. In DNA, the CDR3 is TGCGCCAGCAGCCAAGTTGCTCAGTTGGACTACAATGAGCAGTTCTTC. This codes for CASSQVAQLDYNEQFF.

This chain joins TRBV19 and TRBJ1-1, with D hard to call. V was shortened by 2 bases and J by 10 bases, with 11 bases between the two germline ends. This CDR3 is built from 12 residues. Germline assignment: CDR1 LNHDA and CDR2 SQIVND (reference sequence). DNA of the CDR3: TGTGCCAGTAGTATAAGGGTCTCGGGAGCTTTCTTT. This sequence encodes CASSIRVSGAFF.

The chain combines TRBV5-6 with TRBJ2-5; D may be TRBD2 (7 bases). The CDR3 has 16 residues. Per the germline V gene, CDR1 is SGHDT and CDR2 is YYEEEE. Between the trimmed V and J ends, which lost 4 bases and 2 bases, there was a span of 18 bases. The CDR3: CASSRPRGGKQETQYF. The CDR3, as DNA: TGTGCCAGCAGCCGTCCTAGGGGGGGGAAGCAAGAGACCCAGTACTTC.

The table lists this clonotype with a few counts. The DNA of the CDR3 is TGTGCCAGCAGCTCCTTCCTTGCGACCCCCGAGGGGAACACTGAAGCTTTCTTT. It yields the protein CASSSFLATPEGNTEAFF. The V gene is TRBV7-9, the J gene TRBJ1-1; D gene ambiguous. The V gene lost 4 bases and the J gene lost 1 base, with 22 bases spanning the gap. CDR1 SEHNR and CDR2 FQNEAQ come from the germline V gene (reference sequence). This CDR3 comprises 18 residues.

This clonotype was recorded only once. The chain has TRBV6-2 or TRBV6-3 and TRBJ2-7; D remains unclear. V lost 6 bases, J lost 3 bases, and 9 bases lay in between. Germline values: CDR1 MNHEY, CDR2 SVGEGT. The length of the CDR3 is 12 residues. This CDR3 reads CASSPESYEQYF. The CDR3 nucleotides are TGTGCCAGCAGCCCCGAAAGCTACGAGCAGTACTTC.

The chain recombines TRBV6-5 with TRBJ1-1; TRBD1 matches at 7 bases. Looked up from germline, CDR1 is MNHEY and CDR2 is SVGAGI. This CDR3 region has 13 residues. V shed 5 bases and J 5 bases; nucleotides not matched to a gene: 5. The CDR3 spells CASSRGRGTEAFF. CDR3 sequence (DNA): TGTGCCAGCAGTCGGGGCAGGGGGACTGAAGCTTTCTTT.

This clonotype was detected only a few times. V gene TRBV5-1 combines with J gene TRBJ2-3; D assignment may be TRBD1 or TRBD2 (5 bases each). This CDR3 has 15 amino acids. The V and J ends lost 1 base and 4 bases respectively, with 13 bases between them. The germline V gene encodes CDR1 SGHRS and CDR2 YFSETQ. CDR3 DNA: TGCGCCAGCAGCTTGCAGGGAGAGTGGTCAGATACGCAGTATTTT. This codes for CASSLQGEWSDTQYF.

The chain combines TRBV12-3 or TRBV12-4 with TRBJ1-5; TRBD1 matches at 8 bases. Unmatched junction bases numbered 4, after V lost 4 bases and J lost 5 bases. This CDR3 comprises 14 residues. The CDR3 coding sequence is TGTGCCAGCAGTTGGACAGGGTCACATCAGCCCCAGCATTTT. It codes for CASSWTGSHQPQHF.

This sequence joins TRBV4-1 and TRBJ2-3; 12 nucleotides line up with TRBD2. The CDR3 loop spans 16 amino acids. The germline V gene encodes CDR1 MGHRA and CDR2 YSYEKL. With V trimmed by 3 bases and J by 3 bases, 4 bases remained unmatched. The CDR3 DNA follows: TGCGCCAGCAGCCAGGGACTAGCGGGCCGTACAGATACGCAGTATTTT. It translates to CASSQGLAGRTDTQYF.

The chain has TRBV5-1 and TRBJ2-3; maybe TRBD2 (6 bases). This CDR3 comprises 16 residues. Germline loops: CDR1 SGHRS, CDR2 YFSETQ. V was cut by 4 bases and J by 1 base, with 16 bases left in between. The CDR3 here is CASSKSVAARTDTQYF. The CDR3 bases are TGCGCCAGCAGCAAGTCGGTAGCGGCCCGCACAGATACGCAGTATTTT.

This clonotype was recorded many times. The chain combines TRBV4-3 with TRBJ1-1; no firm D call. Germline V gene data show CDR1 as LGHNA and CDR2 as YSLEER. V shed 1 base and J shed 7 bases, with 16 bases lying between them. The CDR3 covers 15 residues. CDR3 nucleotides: TGCGCCAGCAGCCAAGGATCGGGGTTCAGTAGTGAAGCTTTCTTT. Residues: CASSQGSGFSSEAFF.

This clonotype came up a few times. This chain's CDR3 is CASSQGVGNEQYF. The CDR3 DNA is TGTGCCAGCAGCCAAGGGGTAGGGAACGAGCAGTACTTC. This rearrangement joins TRBV6-5 to TRBJ2-7; perhaps TRBD1 as D (5 bases). The CDR3 runs to 13 residues. Trimming pared 6 bases from V and 5 bases from J, leaving 14 bases between. Germline CDR1 reads MNHEY; CDR2 reads SVGAGI.

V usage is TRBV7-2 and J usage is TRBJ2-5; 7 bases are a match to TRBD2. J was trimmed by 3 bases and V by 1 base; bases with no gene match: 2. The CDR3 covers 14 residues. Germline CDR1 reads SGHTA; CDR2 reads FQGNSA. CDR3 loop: CASSLGLAEETQYF. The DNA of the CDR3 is TGTGCCAGCAGCTTAGGACTAGCAGAAGAGACCCAGTACTTC.

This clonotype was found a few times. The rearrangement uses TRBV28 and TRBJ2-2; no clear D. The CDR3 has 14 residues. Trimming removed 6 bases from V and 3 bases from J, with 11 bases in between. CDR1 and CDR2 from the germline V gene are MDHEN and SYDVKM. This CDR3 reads CASRPDRDTGELFF. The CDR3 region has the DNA TGTGCCAGCAGACCAGACCGGGACACCGGGGAGCTGTTTTTT.

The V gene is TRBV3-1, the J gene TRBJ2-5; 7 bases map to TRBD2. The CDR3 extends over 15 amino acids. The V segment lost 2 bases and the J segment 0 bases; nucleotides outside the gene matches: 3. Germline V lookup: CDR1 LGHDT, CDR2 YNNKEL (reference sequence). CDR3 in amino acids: CASSQPLADQETQYF. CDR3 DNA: TGTGCCAGCAGCCAACCTCTAGCGGACCAAGAGACCCAGTACTTC.

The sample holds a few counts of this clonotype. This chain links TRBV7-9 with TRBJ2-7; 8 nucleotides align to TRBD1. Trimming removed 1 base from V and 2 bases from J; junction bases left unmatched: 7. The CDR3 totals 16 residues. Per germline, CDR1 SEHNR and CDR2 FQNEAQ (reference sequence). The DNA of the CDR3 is TGTGCCAGCAGCTTAGGAACGCAGGGGGCTCCCTACGAGCAGTACTTC. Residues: CASSLGTQGAPYEQYF.